This T cell receptor (beta chain) originates from a study of blood T cell repertoires in COVID-19. The repertoire was sequenced with immunoSEQ multiplex PCR; TCRdb's copy has only in-frame clones and lacks some. Altogether around 70,000 clones are present, approximately 80% being singletons, with the ten largest covering approximately 23%. This CDR3 is built from 14 residues. V was cut by 3 bases and J by 6 bases, with 12 bases left in between. Germline CDR1 and CDR2: KGHSH and LQKENI. This chain connects TRBV18 to TRBJ1-5; D uncertain. This TCR was sampled from a human donor in a cohort sampled during active COVID-19. Specimen: peripheral blood. Written as DNA, the CDR3 is TGTGCCAGCTCACCTCCCGGGGAGGTTCAGCCCCAGCATTTT. Its translation is CASSPPGEVQPQHF.